The 30 T cell receptor beta chains listed next were all sequenced from one sample in a study of shared clonotypes between healthy human individuals (dated by TCRdb to 2019 to 2021). The receptor library was made with the immunoSEQ multiplex PCR assay. This immuneACCESS table, as held by TCRdb, lists in-frame sequences with V and J called but not all clones. Of the missing ones, under half trace to an unresolved V gene in checked studies; the others have no known cause. This sample is represented by 700,000 or so clones; less than 80% of them were singletons. The ten largest account for 1.5% to 2% of the sample. Specimen: memory CD4+ T cells sorted from blood. Reading the label with the study, this specimen's cell subset or site is: CD45RA-negative fraction. The receptors come from a woman in her thirties in good health.

This clone was recorded once. The chain joins TRBV30 to TRBJ2-1; D gene unclear. The CDR3 is 15 amino acids. Per germline, CDR1 GTSNPN and CDR2 SVGIG (reference sequence). The V end lost 4 bases, the J end lost 0 bases, and 13 bases lay between the germline ends. CDR3 sequence: CAWTPRIGSYNEQFF. The CDR3 DNA follows: TGTGCCTGGACTCCGAGAATTGGCTCCTACAATGAGCAGTTCTTC.

The DNA of the CDR3 is TGCGCCAGCAGCCAAGAATGGGCGGTTAGAACTAATGAAAAACTGTTTTTT. This sequence encodes CASSQEWAVRTNEKLFF. J is TRBJ1-4 and V is TRBV4-1; D call uncertain. This CDR3 region has 17 residues. Germline loops: CDR1 MGHRA, CDR2 YSYEKL. V was clipped by 0 bases and J by 1 base, with 12 bases between them.

The V call is TRBV18, the J call TRBJ2-7; D might be TRBD2 (6 bases). The CDR3 runs to 18 residues. Germline CDR1 is KGHSH and CDR2 is LQKENI. The V gene lost 6 bases and the J gene lost 1 base, with 25 bases spanning the gap. Written as DNA, the CDR3 is TGTGCCAGCTCGCCCAGCCTTGGGGCCGGGGGAAGATCCTACGAGCAGTACTTC. Translation gives CASSPSLGAGGRSYEQYF.

This sequence joins TRBV6-4 and TRBJ1-2, with 9 bases that match TRBD1. CDR3 length equals 15 residues. V lost 6 bases and J lost 7; bases outside the gene matches: 12. Germline CDR1 reads MRHNA; CDR2 reads SNTAGT. CDR3 amino acids: CASREKTGGNGGYTF. For the CDR3, the DNA is TGTGCCAGCAGGGAAAAAACAGGGGGCAACGGTGGCTACACCTTC.

The rearrangement links TRBV28 to TRBJ2-7, with TRBD1 matching over 8 bases. J was trimmed by 7 bases and V by 2 bases; bases with no gene match: 7. This CDR3 has 14 residues. The germline V gene encodes CDR1 MDHEN and CDR2 SYDVKM. The CDR3: CASSLNQGAGEQYF. DNA for the CDR3: TGTGCCAGCAGTTTAAACCAGGGGGCAGGTGAGCAGTACTTC.

The chain is built from TRBV29-1 and TRBJ1-1, with D perhaps TRBD1 (5 bases). This CDR3 comprises 13 residues. Deletions cut 6 bases from V and 6 bases from J, with 17 bases between. Germline V gives CDR1 SQVTM, CDR2 ANQGSEA. The CDR3 sequence: CSVAPRQSAEAFF. The CDR3 DNA reads as TGCAGCGTCGCCCCCAGACAGAGTGCTGAAGCTTTCTTT.

The V and J genes are TRBV27 and TRBJ1-4; 8 positions match TRBD1. The V and J ends lost 3 bases and 6 bases, in that order; junction bases with no gene match: 3. Germline-derived CDR1 and CDR2 are MNHEY and SMNVEV (reference sequence). This CDR3 has 14 amino acids. DNA for the CDR3: TGTGCCAGCAGTTTTGCAGGGGGCGATGAAAAACTGTTTTTT. Translated, it gives CASSFAGGDEKLFF.

Points on this clone: This sequence is one base from a far larger clone and is likely a read error. The sample contains more than one DNA sequence encoding this CDR3. The chain recombines TRBV7-2 with TRBJ2-3; D uncertain. V was pared by 5 bases and J by 2 bases, with 5 bases between. The CDR3 is 12 residues long. CDR1 SGHTA and CDR2 FQGNSA come from the germline V gene. Here the CDR3 reads CASSPYTDTQYF. The CDR3 DNA is TGTGCCAGCAGCCCATACACAGATACGCAGTATTTT.

The V and J genes are TRBV5-1 and TRBJ2-5; tentative D call: TRBD1 (6 bases). Trimming cost V 0 bases and J 5 bases, with 11 bases left between them. The germline CDR1 and CDR2 sequences are SGHRS and YFSETQ. CDR3 size: 14 residues. This CDR3 is CASSLGQAIETQYF. CDR3 in DNA: TGCGCCAGCAGCTTGGGACAGGCGATTGAGACCCAGTACTTC.

The chain carries TRBV7-8 and TRBJ1-5; 9 bases map to TRBD1. The CDR3 loop spans 17 amino acids. The V gene end was trimmed by 4 bases and the J gene end by 4 bases; junction bases not matched to a gene: 11. Germline-derived CDR1 and CDR2 are SGHVS and FQNEAQ. In nucleotides, the CDR3 is TGTGCCAGCAGCTACCCAAGAAACGGGACAGGGAATCAGCCCCAGCATTTT. Its translation: CASSYPRNGTGNQPQHF.

This clone has a single count. CDR3 sequence reads: CASSSTRDSQRETQYF. Here the CDR3 DNA reads TGTGCCAGCAGTTCAACCCGGGACAGCCAAAGGGAGACCCAGTACTTC. The chain recombines TRBV28 with TRBJ2-5; 7 bases are a match to TRBD1. CDR3 length: 16 amino acids. Per germline, CDR1 MDHEN and CDR2 SYDVKM. Trimming took 4 bases from V and 5 from J; bases not matched to a gene: 13.

This clone was detected only a few times. The genes are TRBV23-1 and TRBJ2-2, with a tentative D call TRBD2 (5 bases). TRBV23-1 is treated as an ORF (open reading frame) with a function not yet certain. The V end was cut by 4 bases, the J end by 10 bases, with 7 bases between. This CDR3 contains 11 residues. The CDR3 loop is CASSRTAELFF. Here the CDR3 DNA reads TGCGCCAGCAGTCGGACTGCGGAGCTGTTTTTT.

The genes are TRBV30 and TRBJ1-2; TRBD1 matches 12 bases. The germline gives CDR1 GTSNPN, CDR2 SVGIG (reference sequence). This CDR3 spans 15 amino acids. The CDR3 bases are TGTGCTGGAGGGGGACAGGGGGCTTTGTACTATGGCTACACCTTC. Its translation: CAGGGQGALYYGYTF.

V usage is TRBV15 and J usage is TRBJ1-6, with unresolved D. This CDR3 has 16 residues. V lost 0 bases and J 10 bases, leaving 16 bases between the germline ends. Germline V gene lookup returns CDR1 LNHNV and CDR2 YYDKDF (reference sequence). The CDR3 bases are TGTGCCACCAGCAGAGAGGTAGGGCAACCCGGATCACCCCTCCACTTT. The encoded protein is CATSREVGQPGSPLHF.

J is TRBJ1-4 and V is TRBV27; 10 nucleotides match TRBD1. The J segment lost 7 bases and the V segment lost 3 bases, leaving 8 bases of the junction unmatched. The CDR3 spans 16 residues. Germline CDR1 reads MNHEY; CDR2 reads SMNVEV (reference sequence). CDR3 amino acids: CASSFRGDRGGEKLFF. CDR3 DNA sequence: TGTGCCAGCAGTTTTCGGGGGGACAGGGGAGGTGAAAAACTGTTTTTT. Filled out from reference TRBV27 and TRBJ1-4, the complete variable domain reads EAQVTQNPRYLITVTGKKLTVTCSQNMNHEYMSWYRQDPGLGLRQIYYSMNVEVTDKGDVPEGYKVSRKEKRNFPLILESPSPNQTSLYFCASSFRGDRGGEKLFFGSGTQLSVL.

The chain has TRBV4-1 and TRBJ2-7; D not certain. Trimming removed 1 base from V and 2 bases from J, with 9 bases in between. CDR3 length: 14 amino acids. Germline V lookup: CDR1 MGHRA, CDR2 YSYEKL. CDR3 amino acids: CASSQGPYTYEQYF. The CDR3 DNA sequence: TGCGCCAGCAGCCAAGGTCCCTACACCTACGAGCAGTACTTC.

This clone was counted once. V is TRBV29-1 and J is TRBJ1-1, with D maybe TRBD1 (6 bases). This CDR3 is 13 amino acids long. V dropped 6 bases and J dropped 4 bases, with 15 bases sitting between them. Germline loops: CDR1 SQVTM, CDR2 ANQGSEA. In DNA, the CDR3 is TGCAGCGTCAACAGGGATCGTAGCACTGAAGCTTTCTTT. This translates into CSVNRDRSTEAFF.

The rearrangement joins TRBV18 to TRBJ1-5; 9 nucleotides agree with TRBD1. CDR1 and CDR2 from the germline V gene are KGHSH and LQKENI. V gave up 5 bases and J gave up 0 bases; unmatched junction bases: 11. The CDR3 length is 18 residues. In DNA form, the CDR3 reads TGTGCCAGCTCAGTCACGGGACAGGGATCCTTTAGCAATCAGCCCCAGCATTTT. Translated, it gives CASSVTGQGSFSNQPQHF.

The J gene is TRBJ2-6, the V gene TRBV7-2; D ambiguous. Trimming removed 4 bases at V and 0 bases at J, with 7 bases between. This CDR3 spans 15 amino acids. CDR1 is SGHTA, CDR2 FQGNSA, per germline. The CDR3 sequence: CASSSLSSGANVLTF. The DNA of the CDR3 is TGTGCCAGCAGCTCCCTGAGCTCTGGGGCCAACGTCCTGACTTTC. The full variable domain, completed using reference TRBV7-2 and TRBJ2-6, is GAGVSQSPSNKVTEKGKDVELRCDPISGHTALYWYRQSLGQGLEFLIYFQGNSAPDKSGLPSDRFSAERTGGSVSTLTIQRTQQEDSAVYLCASSSLSSGANVLTFGAGSRLTVL.

The chain employs TRBV28 and TRBJ2-3, with a possible D match to TRBD2 (5 bases). Germline assignment: CDR1 MDHEN and CDR2 SYDVKM. The CDR3 totals 14 residues. V was shortened by 4 bases and J by 0 bases, with 8 bases between the two germline ends. The CDR3 DNA is TGTGCCAGCAGTTCTGGCGGGAGCACAGATACGCAGTATTTT. This encodes CASSSGGSTDTQYF.

The chain links TRBV28 to TRBJ1-2, with 9 positions matching TRBD1. CDR1 and CDR2 (germline): MDHEN, SYDVKM. This CDR3 comprises 16 residues. The V gene end was trimmed by 6 bases and the J gene end by 8 bases; junction bases not matched to a gene: 16. CDR3 in DNA: TGTGCCAGCAGCCTAGGACAGGGGTTAGGTCGTTTGGGCTACACCTTC. It is translated as CASSLGQGLGRLGYTF.

Details on this clone: Different DNA sequences within this sample yield the same CDR3. The chain uses TRBV28 and TRBJ1-4; a weak D match, TRBD1 (5 bases). Trimming stripped 3 bases from V and 2 bases from J, with 7 bases between. Germline loops: CDR1 MDHEN, CDR2 SYDVKM. CDR3 length: 14 residues. CDR3: CASSLDMTNEKLFF. The CDR3 nucleotides are TGTGCCAGCAGTTTGGACATGACTAATGAAAAACTGTTTTTT.

The chain couples TRBV30 to TRBJ2-5; 10 bases match TRBD2. CDR3 length: 15 amino acids. V trimming: 8 bases; J trimming: 4 bases; junction bases outside the gene matches: 13. The germline CDR1 and CDR2 sequences are GTSNPN and SVGIG (reference sequence). CDR3 in amino acids: CAGSLAGVPGETQYF. As DNA, the CDR3 is TGTGCCGGATCCCTAGCGGGAGTACCAGGAGAGACCCAGTACTTC.

Concerning this clone itself: Other DNA sequences from this sample encode an identical CDR3 as well. This chain joins TRBV28 and TRBJ1-1; D unclear. The V and J ends lost 5 bases and 3 bases respectively, with 4 bases between them. The CDR3 is 11 amino acids. The V gene's germline CDR1 is MDHEN and CDR2 SYDVKM. The CDR3 DNA is TGTGCCAGCAGTAGATACACTGAAGCTTTCTTT. Its protein product is CASSRYTEAFF.

This clone was detected only a few times. The rearrangement joins TRBV19 to TRBJ2-7, with 8 nucleotides matching TRBD1. Unmatched junction bases numbered 6, after V lost 5 bases and J lost 6 bases. The CDR3 sequence is 13 residues long. CDR1 is LNHDA and CDR2 is SQIVND in the germline V gene (reference sequence). CDR3 protein: CASSWQGASEQYF. CDR3 nucleotide sequence: TGTGCCAGTAGTTGGCAGGGGGCTTCCGAGCAGTACTTC.

The V and J genes are TRBV29-1 and TRBJ1-2, with 10 bases aligning to TRBD1. CDR1 and CDR2 (germline): SQVTM, ANQGSEA. The ends lost 2 bases at V and 7 bases at J; junction bases unmatched: 4. The CDR3 consists of 13 residues. The CDR3 is CSVERGTGVGYTF. CDR3 coding DNA: TGCAGCGTTGAACGCGGGACAGGGGTTGGCTACACCTTC.

The sample holds one count of this clone. The chain employs TRBV7-8 and TRBJ1-2; D is unclear. CDR1 is SGHVS and CDR2 is FQNEAQ in the germline V gene. This CDR3 region has 17 residues. The V and J ends lost 2 bases and 5 bases respectively, with 21 bases between them. The CDR3 sequence: CASSLWERSTAPYGYTF. CDR3 nucleotide sequence: TGTGCCAGCAGCTTATGGGAGAGAAGTACGGCTCCTTATGGCTACACCTTC.

A word on this clone: The same CDR3 is also encoded by other DNA sequences in this sample. The chain recombines TRBV5-1 with TRBJ2-1; TRBD2 might be the D (5 bases). The CDR3 is 15 amino acids. Germline V gives CDR1 SGHRS, CDR2 YFSETQ. Trimming left V 2 bases short and J 4 bases short, with 13 bases between. CDR3 coding DNA: TGCGCCAGCAGCTTAGATAGCGTTGGATACAATGAGCAGTTCTTC. This gives the protein CASSLDSVGYNEQFF.

There are a few counts of this clone. The V and J genes are TRBV6-1 and TRBJ1-2; TRBD1 agrees at 9 bases. CDR1 is MNHNS and CDR2 is SASEGT in the germline V gene. V dropped 8 bases and J dropped 4; count of bases not matched to a gene: 8. The CDR3 is made up of 14 amino acids. The CDR3 sequence: CASANRGRFYGYTF. The CDR3 coding sequence is TGTGCCAGCGCAAACAGGGGGCGCTTCTATGGCTACACCTTC.

V and J are TRBV30 and TRBJ2-2; D possibly corresponds to TRBD1 (5 bases). The CDR3 is 15 residues long. Trimming cost V 3 bases and J 1 base, with 12 bases left between them. CDR1 is GTSNPN and CDR2 is SVGIG in the germline V gene (reference sequence). This CDR3 reads CAWSGRTRNTGELFF. Here the CDR3 DNA reads TGTGCCTGGAGCGGCCGGACAAGGAACACCGGGGAGCTGTTTTTT. The full variable domain, completed using reference TRBV30 and TRBJ2-2, is SQTIHQWPATLVQPVGSPLSLECTVEGTSNPNLYWYRQAAGRGLQLLFYSVGIGQISSEVPQNLSASRPQDRQFILSSKKLLLSDSGFYLCAWSGRTRNTGELFFGEGSRLTVL.